This T cell receptor (beta chain) was found in a study of shared clonotypes between healthy human individuals. General study findings and limits: Sequencing of the sorted subsets was shown by rarefaction to be incomplete despite large depth.

In its sample, this clone was seen a few times. The antigen remains undetermined. The CDR3 runs to 15 residues. Trimming removed 3 bases from V and 6 bases from J, with 14 bases in between. The V gene's germline CDR1 is MNHEY and CDR2 SMNVEV (reference sequence). Generated by immunoSEQ multiplex PCR, the TCRdb table keeps only in-frame clones and is missing some. The data contain around 2,000,000 clones, roughly 96% of them singletons. Sequenced input: naive CD4+ T cells sorted from blood. Documented subset: CD45RA+ positively selected. The genes are TRBV27 and TRBJ2-2; D is tentatively TRBD1 or TRBD2 (5 bases each). The source is a man between 18 and 29 years old in good health. CDR3 region: CASSFVTRGAGELFF. In DNA form, the CDR3 reads TGTGCCAGCAGTTTTGTAACTAGAGGGGCCGGGGAGCTGTTTTTT.